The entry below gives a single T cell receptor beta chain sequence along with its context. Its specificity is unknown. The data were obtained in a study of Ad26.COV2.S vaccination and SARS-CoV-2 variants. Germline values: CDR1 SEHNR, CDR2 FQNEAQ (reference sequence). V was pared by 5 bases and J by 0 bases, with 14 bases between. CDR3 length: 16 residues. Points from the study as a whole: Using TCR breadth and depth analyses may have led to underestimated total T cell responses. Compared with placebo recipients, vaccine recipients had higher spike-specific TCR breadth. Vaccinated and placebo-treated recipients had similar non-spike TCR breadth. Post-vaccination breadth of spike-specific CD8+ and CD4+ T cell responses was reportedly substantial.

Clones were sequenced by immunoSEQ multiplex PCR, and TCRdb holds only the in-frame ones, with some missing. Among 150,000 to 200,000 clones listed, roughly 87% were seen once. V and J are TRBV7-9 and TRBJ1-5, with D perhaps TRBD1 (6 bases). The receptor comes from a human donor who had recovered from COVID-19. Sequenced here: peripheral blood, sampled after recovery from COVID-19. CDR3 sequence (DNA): TGTGCCAGCAGCCCACAGGGAAGTAATAGCAATCAGCCCCAGCATTTT. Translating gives CASSPQGSNSNQPQHF. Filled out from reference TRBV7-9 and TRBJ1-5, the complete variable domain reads DTGVSQNPRHKITKRGQNVTFRCDPISEHNRLYWYRQTLGQGPEFLTYFQNEAQLEKSRLLSDRFSAERPKGSFSTLEIQRTEQGDSAMYLCASSPQGSNSNQPQHFGDGTRLSIL.